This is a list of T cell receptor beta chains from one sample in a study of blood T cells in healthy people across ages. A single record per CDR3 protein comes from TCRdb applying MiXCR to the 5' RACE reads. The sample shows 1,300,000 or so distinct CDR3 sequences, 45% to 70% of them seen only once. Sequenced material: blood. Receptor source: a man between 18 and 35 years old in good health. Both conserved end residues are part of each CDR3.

CDR3 protein: CASSSSGQGRSEQYF; V gene: TRBV5-1; J gene: TRBJ2-7
CDR3 protein: CTSSPAISNEQFF; V gene: TRBV7-2; J gene: TRBJ2-1
CDR3 protein: CSVSVGAYEQYF; V gene: TRBV29-1; J gene: TRBJ2-7
CDR3 protein: CASRDNGEKLFF; V gene: TRBV5-1; J gene: TRBJ1-4
CDR3 protein: CASSLATGGRYYEQYF; V gene: TRBV7-2; J gene: -
CDR3 protein: CSARDGGYGYTF; V gene: TRBV20-1; J gene: TRBJ1-2
CDR3 protein: CSGLGRPNYGYTF; V gene: TRBV20-1; J gene: TRBJ1-2
CDR3 protein: CSARDPASGYEQYF; V gene: TRBV20-1; J gene: TRBJ2-7
CDR3 protein: CASSSSGDRATDTQYF; V gene: TRBV28; J gene: TRBJ2-3
CDR3 protein: CASRKAGPTYEQYF; V gene: TRBV12-3/TRBV12-4; J gene: -
CDR3 protein: CASSTSRGWGVQETQYF; V gene: TRBV27; J gene: TRBJ2-5
CDR3 protein: CSARDSGAEHPYEQYF; V gene: TRBV20-1; J gene: TRBJ2-7
CDR3 protein: CATTGTPYNEQFF; V gene: TRBV24-1; J gene: TRBJ2-1
CDR3 protein: CSVTTQYEQYF; V gene: TRBV29-1; J gene: TRBJ2-7
CDR3 protein: CASSSTSQWQYF; V gene: TRBV7-2; J gene: TRBJ2-4
CDR3 protein: CATSDGLLGERFF; V gene: TRBV24-1; J gene: TRBJ2-1
CDR3 protein: CASSLVPWSRYTEAFF; V gene: TRBV5-1; J gene: TRBJ1-1
CDR3 protein: CASSRTSGQSYF; V gene: TRBV6-2/TRBV6-3; J gene: TRBJ2-7
CDR3 protein: CASSYAGLRRQDMQYF; V gene: TRBV6-2/TRBV6-3; J gene: TRBJ2-3
CDR3 protein: CASSRPYSSPIAGANVLTF; V gene: TRBV6-2/TRBV6-3; J gene: TRBJ2-6
CDR3 protein: CASGVGFEREQYF; V gene: TRBV4-2; J gene: TRBJ2-5
CDR3 protein: CASSCTKEGIKEFLRPYEQYF; V gene: TRBV5-1; J gene: TRBJ2-7